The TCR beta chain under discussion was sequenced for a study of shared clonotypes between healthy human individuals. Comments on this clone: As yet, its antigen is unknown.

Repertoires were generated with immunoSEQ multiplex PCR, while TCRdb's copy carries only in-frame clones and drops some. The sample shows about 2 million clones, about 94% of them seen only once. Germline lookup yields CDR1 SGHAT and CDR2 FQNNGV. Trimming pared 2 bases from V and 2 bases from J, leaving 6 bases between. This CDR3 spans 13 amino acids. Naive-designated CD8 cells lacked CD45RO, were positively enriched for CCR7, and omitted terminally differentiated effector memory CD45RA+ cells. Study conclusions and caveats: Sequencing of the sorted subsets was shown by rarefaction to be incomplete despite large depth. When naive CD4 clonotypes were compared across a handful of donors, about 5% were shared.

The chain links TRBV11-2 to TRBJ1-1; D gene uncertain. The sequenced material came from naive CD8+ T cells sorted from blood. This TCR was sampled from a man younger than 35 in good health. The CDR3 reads CASSLLGNTEAFF. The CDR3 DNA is TGTGCCAGCAGCTTATTAGGTAACACTGAAGCTTTCTTT.